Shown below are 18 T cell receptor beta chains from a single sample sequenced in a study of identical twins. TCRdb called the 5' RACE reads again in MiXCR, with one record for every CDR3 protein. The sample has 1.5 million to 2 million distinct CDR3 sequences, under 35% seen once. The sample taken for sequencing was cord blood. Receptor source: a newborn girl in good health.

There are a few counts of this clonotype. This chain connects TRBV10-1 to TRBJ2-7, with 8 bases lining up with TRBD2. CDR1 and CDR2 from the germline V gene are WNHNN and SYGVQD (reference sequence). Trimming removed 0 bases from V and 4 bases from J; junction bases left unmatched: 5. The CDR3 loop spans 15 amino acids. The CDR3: CASSESAGALYEQYF. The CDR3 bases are TGCGCCAGCAGTGAGTCAGCGGGGGCCCTATACGAGCAGTACTTC.

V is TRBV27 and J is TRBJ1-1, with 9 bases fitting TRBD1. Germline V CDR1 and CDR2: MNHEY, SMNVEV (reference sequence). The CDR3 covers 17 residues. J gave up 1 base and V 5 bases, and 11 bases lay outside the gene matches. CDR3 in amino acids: CASSINRDRVGNTEAFF. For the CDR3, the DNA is TGTGCCAGCAGTATAAACCGGGACAGGGTCGGGAACACTGAAGCTTTCTTT.

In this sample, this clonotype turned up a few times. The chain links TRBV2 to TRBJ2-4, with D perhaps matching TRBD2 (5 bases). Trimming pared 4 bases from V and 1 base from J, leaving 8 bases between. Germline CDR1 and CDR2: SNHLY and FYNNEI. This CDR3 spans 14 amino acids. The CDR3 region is CASSAGMAKNIQYF. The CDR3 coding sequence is TGTGCCAGCAGTGCCGGGATGGCCAAAAACATTCAGTACTTC.

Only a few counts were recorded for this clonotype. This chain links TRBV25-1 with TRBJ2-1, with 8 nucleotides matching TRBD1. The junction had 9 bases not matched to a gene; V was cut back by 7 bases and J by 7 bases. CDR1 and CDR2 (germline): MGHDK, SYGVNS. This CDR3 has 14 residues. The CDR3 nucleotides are TGTGCCAGCACTGTCGACAGGGGAAAAAATGAGCAGTTCTTC. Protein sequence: CASTVDRGKNEQFF.

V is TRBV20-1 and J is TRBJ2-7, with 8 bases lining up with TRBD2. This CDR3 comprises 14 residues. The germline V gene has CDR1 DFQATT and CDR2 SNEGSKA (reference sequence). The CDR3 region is CSRSTSVNHYEQYF. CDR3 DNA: TGCAGCAGATCGACTAGCGTGAATCACTACGAGCAGTACTTC.

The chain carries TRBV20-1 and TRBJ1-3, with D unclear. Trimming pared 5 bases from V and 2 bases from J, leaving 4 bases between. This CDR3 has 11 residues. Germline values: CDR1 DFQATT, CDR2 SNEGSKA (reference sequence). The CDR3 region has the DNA TGCAGTGCTGGGGCTGGAAACACCATATATTTT. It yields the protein CSAGAGNTIYF.

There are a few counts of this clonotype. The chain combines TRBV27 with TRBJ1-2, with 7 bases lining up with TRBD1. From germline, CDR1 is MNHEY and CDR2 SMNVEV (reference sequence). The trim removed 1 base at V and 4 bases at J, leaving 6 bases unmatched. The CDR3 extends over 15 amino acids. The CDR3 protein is CASSLYYGTVYGYTF. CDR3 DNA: TGTGCCAGCAGTTTATACTACGGGACAGTCTATGGCTACACCTTC.

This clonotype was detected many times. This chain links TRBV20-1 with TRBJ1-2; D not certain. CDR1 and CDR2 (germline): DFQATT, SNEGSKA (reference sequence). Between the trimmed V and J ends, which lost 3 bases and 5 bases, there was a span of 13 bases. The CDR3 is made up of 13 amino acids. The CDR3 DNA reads TGCAGTGCTAGGGAACCCGGGGTTTATGGCTACACCTTC. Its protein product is CSAREPGVYGYTF.

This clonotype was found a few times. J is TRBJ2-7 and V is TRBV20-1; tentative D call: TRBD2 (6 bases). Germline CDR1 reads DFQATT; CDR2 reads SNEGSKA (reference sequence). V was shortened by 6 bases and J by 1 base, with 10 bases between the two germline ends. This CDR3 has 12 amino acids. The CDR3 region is CSATGRSYEQYF. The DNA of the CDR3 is TGCAGTGCAACGGGGAGGTCCTACGAGCAGTACTTC.

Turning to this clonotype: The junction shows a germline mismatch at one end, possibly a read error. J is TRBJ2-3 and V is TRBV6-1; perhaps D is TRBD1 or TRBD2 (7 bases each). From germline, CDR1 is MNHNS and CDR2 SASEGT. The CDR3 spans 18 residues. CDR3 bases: TGTGCCAGCAGCCACAGGGGACTAAGTACCCTCGGGACAGATACGCTGTATTTT. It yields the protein CASSHRGLSTLGTDTLYF.

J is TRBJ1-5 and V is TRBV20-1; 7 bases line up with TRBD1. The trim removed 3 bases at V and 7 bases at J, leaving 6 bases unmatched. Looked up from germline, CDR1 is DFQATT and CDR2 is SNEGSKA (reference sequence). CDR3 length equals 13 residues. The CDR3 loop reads CSASHRGGQPQHF. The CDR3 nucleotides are TGCAGTGCTAGCCACAGGGGTGGGCAGCCCCAGCATTTT.

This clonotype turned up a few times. CDR3 in amino acids: CASGNRGDTEAFF. The CDR3 DNA follows: TGTGCCAGCGGTAACAGGGGGGACACTGAAGCTTTCTTT. This chain joins TRBV6-1 and TRBJ1-1; 8 nucleotides match TRBD1. V shed 8 bases, J shed 3 bases, and the junction held 5 bases outside the gene matches. CDR1 is MNHNS and CDR2 is SASEGT in the germline V gene. This CDR3 spans 13 amino acids.

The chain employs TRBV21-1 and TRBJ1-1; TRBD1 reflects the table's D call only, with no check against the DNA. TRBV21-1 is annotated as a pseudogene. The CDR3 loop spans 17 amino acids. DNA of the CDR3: TGTGCCAGCAGCGCCCAGCCCAGGGGGCACGAGGACACTGAAGCTTTCTTT. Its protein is CASSAQPRGHEDTEAFF.

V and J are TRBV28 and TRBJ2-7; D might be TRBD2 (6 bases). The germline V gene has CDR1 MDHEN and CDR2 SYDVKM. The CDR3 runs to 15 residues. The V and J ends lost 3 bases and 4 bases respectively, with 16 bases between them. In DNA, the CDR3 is TGTGCCAGCAGTTTGAGAACGCGGGATCCTTACGAGCAGTACTTC. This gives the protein CASSLRTRDPYEQYF.

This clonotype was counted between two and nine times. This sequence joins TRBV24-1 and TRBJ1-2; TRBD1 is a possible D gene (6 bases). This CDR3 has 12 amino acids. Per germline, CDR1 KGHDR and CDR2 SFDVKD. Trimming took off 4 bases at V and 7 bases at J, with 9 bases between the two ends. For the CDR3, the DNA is TGTGCCACCAGTGACGGCAGGGGTGGCTACACCTTC. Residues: CATSDGRGGYTF.

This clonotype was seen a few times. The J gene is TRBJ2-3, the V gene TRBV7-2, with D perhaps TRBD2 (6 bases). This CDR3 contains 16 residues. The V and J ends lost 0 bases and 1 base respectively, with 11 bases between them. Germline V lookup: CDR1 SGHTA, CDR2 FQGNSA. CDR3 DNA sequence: TGTGCCAGCAGCTTAGCCATGACTAGAGGCACAGATACGCAGTATTTT. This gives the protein CASSLAMTRGTDTQYF.

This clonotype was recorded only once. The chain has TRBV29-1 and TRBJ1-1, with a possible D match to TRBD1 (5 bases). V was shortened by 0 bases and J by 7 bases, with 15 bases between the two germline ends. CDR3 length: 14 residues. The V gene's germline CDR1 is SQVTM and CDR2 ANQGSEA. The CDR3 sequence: CSVEDRAGPIEAFF. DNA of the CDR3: TGCAGCGTTGAAGATCGGGCAGGGCCTATTGAAGCTTTCTTT.

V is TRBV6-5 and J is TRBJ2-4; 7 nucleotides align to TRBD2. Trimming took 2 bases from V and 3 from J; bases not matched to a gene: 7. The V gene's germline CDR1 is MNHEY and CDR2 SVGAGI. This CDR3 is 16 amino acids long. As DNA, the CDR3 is TGTGCCAGCAGTTACCAGACTGGGGGGGGCAAAAACATTCAGTACTTC. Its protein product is CASSYQTGGGKNIQYF.